The rows below give T cell receptor beta chains drawn from one sample of a study of blood T cells in healthy people across ages. TCRdb re-called the 5' RACE reads through MiXCR, storing one row per CDR3 protein. The repertoire has about 680,000 distinct CDR3 sequences, approximately 49% of them found once; the top ten carry 30% to 40%. What was sequenced was blood. The receptors derive from a woman in her sixties or seventies in good health. CDR3s include the opening cysteine and the closing phenylalanine or tryptophan. Fields, in order: D gene, clone size, V gene, J gene, CDR3 DNA, CDR3 protein. The D gene is left open where the match is weak. Expanded clones are given a class, and other clones once, few, many or no size at all.

>NA|many|TRBV6-2/TRBV6-3|TRBJ2-3
TGTGCCAGCATGGGGTTCGGGCTAGCGACAGATACGCAGTATTTT
CASMGFGLATDTQYF
>TRBD1|NA|TRBV4-2|TRBJ2-4
TGTGCCAGCAGCCAAGAAGGGTCAGGGGGCCCAAACATTCAGTACTTC
CASSQEGSGGPNIQYF
>NA|NA|TRBV12-3/TRBV12-4|TRBJ1-2
TGTGCCAGCAGTTTAACCAGGGGTCCTTCTAACTATGGCCACACCTTC
CASSLTRGPSNYGHTF
>NA|NA|TRBV7-3|TRBJ1-6
TGTGCCAGCAGCTTCCAACCCAATTCACCCCTCCACTTT
CASSFQPNSPLHF
>TRBD1|few|TRBV5-1|TRBJ2-7
TGCGCCAGCAGCCCCTCGACAGGGACCTACGAGCAGTACTTC
CASSPSTGTYEQYF
>NA|NA|TRBV6-2/TRBV6-3|TRBJ2-7
TGTGCCAGCAGTGACACTCAGACCTACGAGCAGTACTTC
CASSDTQTYEQYF
>TRBD1|NA|TRBV29-1|TRBJ1-1
TGCAGCGTTGTCTTTTGGACAGGGGGCCTCAACACTGAAGCTTTCTTT
CSVVFWTGGLNTEAFF
>TRBD1|NA|TRBV6-2/TRBV6-3|TRBJ1-5
TGTGCCAGCAGTAAAACCGGGACAGGGGGCCGACAGCCCCAGCATTTT
CASSKTGTGGRQPQHF
>NA|few|TRBV10-3|TRBJ2-5
TGTGCCATCAGTGAGTCAGGCGGAAAGGAGACCCAGTACTTC
CAISESGGKETQYF
>NA|few|TRBV7-2|TRBJ2-7
TGTGCCAGCAGCGGACGGGGAGGCAACGAGCAGTACTTC
CASSGRGGNEQYF
>NA|NA|TRBV5-5|TRBJ2-3
TGTGCCAGCAGCGAATGGGACAGCACAGATACGCAGTATTTT
CASSEWDSTDTQYF
>NA|NA|TRBV28|TRBJ2-7
TGTGCCAGCGTTGGGGCAGGGAAGGGGCTAGTTGAGCAGTACTTC
CASVGAGKGLVEQYF
>TRBD1|NA|TRBV27|TRBJ2-2
TGTGCCAGCGGGTACAGGGGGATAGGCACCGGGGAGCTGTTTTTT
CASGYRGIGTGELFF
>NA|few|TRBV15|TRBJ1-4
TGTGCCACCAGCGGCCCATGGGGTTGGGGGGAAAAACTGTTTTTT
CATSGPWGWGEKLFF
>TRBD2|NA|TRBV7-3|TRBJ2-3
TGTGCCAGCAGTCAACTAGCGGGAGGTACGGGTACGCAGTATTTT
CASSQLAGGTGTQYF
>NA|NA|TRBV4-3|TRBJ2-3
TGCGCCAGCAGCCAAGTGTCTCATAGCACAGATACGCAGTATTTT
CASSQVSHSTDTQYF
>NA|NA|TRBV25-1|TRBJ2-2
TGTGCCAGCAGTGAATCCTCGCGTGCGAACACCGGGGAGCTGTTTTTT
CASSESSRANTGELFF
>TRBD2|NA|TRBV2|TRBJ2-7
TGTGCCAGCAGGAATAGCGGGAGCTCCCACGAGCAGTACTTC
CASRNSGSSHEQYF
>TRBD1|once|TRBV20-1|TRBJ2-3
TGCAGTGCTAGCCCCGTTCCGGGACAGAGCACAGATACGCAGTATTTT
CSASPVPGQSTDTQYF
>NA|NA|TRBV7-8|TRBJ1-1
TGTGCCAGCAGCCCCCCAGACGGGGAGGTTACTGAAGCTTTCTTT
CASSPPDGEVTEAFF
>TRBD2|few|TRBV7-2|TRBJ2-7
TGTGCCAGCAGCTTAGCTGGAGCGGGGTCCTACGAGCAGTACTTC
CASSLAGAGSYEQYF
>TRBD1|few|TRBV20-1|TRBJ2-7
TGCAGTGCTAGAGCACCCGGGACAGGATCCTACGAGCAGTACTTC
CSARAPGTGSYEQYF
>TRBD2|NA|TRBV2|TRBJ2-7
TGTGCCAGCTATCGGAGGTCACTAGCGCGACGTAACAATGAGCAGTACTTC
CASYRRSLARRNNEQYF
>TRBD1|NA|TRBV29-1|TRBJ2-7
TGCAGCGGTACAGGGGACTCCTACGAGCAGTACTTC
CSGTGDSYEQYF
>TRBD1|NA|TRBV4-3|TRBJ2-7
TGCGCCAGCAGCCTAGCTATGGACAGGATCTCCTACGAGCAGTACTTC
CASSLAMDRISYEQYF
>TRBD2|NA|TRBV9|TRBJ2-1
TGTGCCAGCAGCGTAGTCACTAGCGGGCTAAATGAGCAGTTCTTC
CASSVVTSGLNEQFF
>NA|few|TRBV20-1|TRBJ1-2
TGCAGTGCTAGGGACAGTAAGGATGGCTACACCTTC
CSARDSKDGYTF
>TRBD1|NA|TRBV4-3|TRBJ1-2
TGCGCCAGCAGCCAAGATGCGGCAGGGGGCGTTGGCTACACCTTC
CASSQDAAGGVGYTF
>TRBD1|NA|TRBV28|TRBJ1-1
TGTGCCAGCAGTCCCTTTCGGGGACAGGAATGGGGCGACACTGAAGCTTTCTTT
CASSPFRGQEWGDTEAFF
>NA|few|TRBV18|TRBJ2-1
TGTGCCAGCTCACCCTTCGTTGGGGATTCAACCTACAATGAGCAGTTCTTC
CASSPFVGDSTYNEQFF
>NA|NA|TRBV11-2|TRBJ1-2
TGTGCCAGCAGCCCCCTGTTAGGCGTTCTATATGGCTACACCTTC
CASSPLLGVLYGYTF
>NA|NA|TRBV3-1|TRBJ2-7
TGTGCCAGCAGCCAAGGTTGGGCCGAGCAGTACTTC
CASSQGWAEQYF
>NA|NA|TRBV3-1|TRBJ2-2
TGTGCCAGCAGCCAAGTCGGCAGGAACACCGGGGAGCTGTTTTTT
CASSQVGRNTGELFF
>NA|NA|TRBV29-1|TRBJ1-1
TGCAGCGTCCTGACCGGGGTAGTGGCTTTCTTT
CSVLTGVVAFF
>NA|NA|TRBV18|TRBJ2-5
TGTGCCAGCTCACCAATCCCGGTGGGGACCCAGTACTTC
CASSPIPVGTQYF
>TRBD1|few|TRBV6-5|TRBJ2-7
TGTGCCAGCAGCCCCGGGACAGGGGCCCACGAGCAGTACTTC
CASSPGTGAHEQYF
>TRBD2|NA|TRBV20-1|TRBJ2-4
TGCAGTGCTAGAGATCTGCTAGCGGGAGGCCTGGGCAAAAACATTCAGTACTTC
CSARDLLAGGLGKNIQYF
>NA|few|TRBV20-1|TRBJ2-5
TGCAGTGCTAGAGAGGTCAGCCAAGGGACCCAGTACTTC
CSAREVSQGTQYF
>TRBD2|once|TRBV7-2|TRBJ2-3
TGTGCCAGCAGCTTATCAGAGCGGGAGGGCGATACGCAGTATTTT
CASSLSEREGDTQYF
>TRBD2|few|TRBV20-1|TRBJ2-5
TGCAGTGCCCATAAGCGGGAGATAAGTGAGACCCAGTACTTC
CSAHKREISETQYF
>TRBD1|few|TRBV7-2|TRBJ1-5
TGTGCCAGCAGCACGACAGGGGACGGCAATCAGCCCCAGCATTTT
CASSTTGDGNQPQHF
>NA|NA|TRBV7-9|TRBJ2-3
TGTGCCAGCAGGAGTGACAGATTCCGAGCAGATACGCAGTATTTT
CASRSDRFRADTQYF
>NA|NA|TRBV28|TRBJ2-1
TGTGCCAGCAGTTTGGCGGCCCTTACCTACAATGAGCAGTTCTTC
CASSLAALTYNEQFF
>NA|NA|TRBV29-1|TRBJ2-5
TGCAGCGTTCGCCGTAGCGGAAGGGCGGAAGAGACCCAGTACTTC
CSVRRSGRAEETQYF
>NA|few|TRBV20-1|TRBJ2-7
TGCAGTGCTAGACAGGTTGGGACTTGGGAGCAGTACTTC
CSARQVGTWEQYF
>TRBD1|NA|TRBV19|TRBJ2-5
TGTGCCAGTAGTGGGACAGGGGCTAAGTTAGGAGAGACCCAGTACTTC
CASSGTGAKLGETQYF
>NA|few|TRBV9|TRBJ2-3
TGTGCCAGCAGCGTAACGAGAGGGCGGGACGCAGATACGCAGTATTTT
CASSVTRGRDADTQYF
>NA|NA|TRBV24-1|TRBJ2-7
TGTGCCACCAGTGATTTTAGGGCAGGGTCCTACAATGAGCAGTACTTC
CATSDFRAGSYNEQYF
>TRBD1|NA|TRBV20-1|TRBJ1-1
TGCAGTGCTACCGCGACAGGGGGCCACACTGAAGCTTTCTTT
CSATATGGHTEAFF
>NA|NA|TRBV20-1|TRBJ2-5
TGCAGTGCTAGAGATGGAGCGGGCCAAGAGACCCAGTACTTC
CSARDGAGQETQYF
>NA|many|TRBV3-1|TRBJ1-2
TGTGCCAGCAGCCAGGGATCTGGCTACACCTTC
CASSQGSGYTF
>TRBD2|few|TRBV14|TRBJ2-7
TGTGCCAGCAGCCAGGGTGGACTAGCGGGAGGGAAGTACGAGCAGTACTTC
CASSQGGLAGGKYEQYF
>NA|few|TRBV7-8|TRBJ1-2
TGTGCCAGCAGCGCCCAGGGAAACTATGGCTACACCTTC
CASSAQGNYGYTF
>NA|NA|TRBV3-1|TRBJ2-3
TGTGCCAGCAGCCCCATGGGTACAGATACGCAGTATTTT
CASSPMGTDTQYF
>TRBD2|few|TRBV7-2|TRBJ2-1
TGTGCCAGCAGCGCCATAGCGGGGGCCTACAATGAGCAGTTCTTC
CASSAIAGAYNEQFF
>NA|NA|TRBV20-1|TRBJ2-1
TGCAGTGCTCCCGTTAAGGGGGGCTATGAGCAGTTCTTC
CSAPVKGGYEQFF
>TRBD2|NA|TRBV20-1|TRBJ2-7
TGCAGTGCTAGAGATCCCCTAGCGGGAAGCAACGAGCAGTACTTC
CSARDPLAGSNEQYF